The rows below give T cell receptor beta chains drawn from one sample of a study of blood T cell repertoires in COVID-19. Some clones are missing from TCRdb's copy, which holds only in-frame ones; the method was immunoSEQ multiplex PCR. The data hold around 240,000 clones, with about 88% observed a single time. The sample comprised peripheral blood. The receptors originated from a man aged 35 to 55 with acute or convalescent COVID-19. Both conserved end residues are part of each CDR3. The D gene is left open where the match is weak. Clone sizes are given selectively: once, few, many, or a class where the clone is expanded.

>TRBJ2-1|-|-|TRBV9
CASSGSSDLNEQFF
TGTGCCAGCAGCGGGTCTAGCGACCTCAATGAGCAGTTCTTC
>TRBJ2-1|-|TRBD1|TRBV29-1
CSVEDRTGAYNEQFF
TGCAGCGTTGAAGACCGGACAGGGGCCTACAATGAGCAGTTCTTC
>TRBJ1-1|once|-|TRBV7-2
CASSLTLNTEAFF
TGTGCCAGCAGTCTTACATTGAACACTGAAGCTTTCTTT
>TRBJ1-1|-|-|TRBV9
CASSAGQGKPEAFF
TGTGCCAGCAGCGCAGGTCAGGGGAAACCTGAAGCTTTCTTT
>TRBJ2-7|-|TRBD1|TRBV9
CASNRQGAGYEQYF
TGTGCCAGCAACCGACAGGGGGCGGGCTACGAGCAGTACTTC
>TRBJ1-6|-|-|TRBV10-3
CAIHTGTQGAPLHF
TGTGCCATCCATACCGGGACACAGGGCGCACCCCTCCACTTT
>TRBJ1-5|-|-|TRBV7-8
CASSLGPGDNWQPQHF
TGTGCCAGCAGCTTAGGGCCCGGGGACAACTGGCAGCCCCAGCATTTT
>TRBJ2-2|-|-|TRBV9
CASSPGSGELFF
TGTGCCAGCAGCCCGGGGTCCGGGGAGCTGTTTTTT
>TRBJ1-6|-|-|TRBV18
CASTGTPSSYNSPLHF
TGTGCCAGCACTGGGACACCCAGCTCCTATAATTCACCCCTCCACTTT
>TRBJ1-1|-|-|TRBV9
CASSVDDSEAFF
TGTGCCAGCAGCGTAGATGACAGTGAAGCTTTCTTT
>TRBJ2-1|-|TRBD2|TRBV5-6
CASSPQGASGGWFGEQFF
TGTGCCAGCAGCCCCCAAGGCGCTAGCGGGGGTTGGTTCGGTGAGCAGTTCTTC
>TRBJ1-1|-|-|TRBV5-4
CASTREGEFTEAFF
TGTGCCAGCACCAGAGAGGGGGAGTTCACTGAAGCTTTCTTT
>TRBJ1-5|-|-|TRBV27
CASSLNSGDQPQHF
TGTGCCAGCAGTTTAAACTCAGGGGATCAGCCCCAGCATTTT
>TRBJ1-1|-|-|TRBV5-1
CASSSTGYHEAFF
TGCGCCAGCAGCTCCACAGGCTATCATGAAGCTTTCTTT
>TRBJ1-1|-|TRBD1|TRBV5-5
CASRPHRGPVGTEAFF
TGTGCCAGCAGACCTCACAGGGGCCCTGTGGGCACTGAAGCTTTCTTT
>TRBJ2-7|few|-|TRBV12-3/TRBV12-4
CASSRVQGYEQYF
TGTGCCAGCAGTCGGGTACAGGGCTACGAGCAGTACTTC
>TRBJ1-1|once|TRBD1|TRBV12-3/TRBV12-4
CASSVTGYTEAFF
TGTGCCAGCAGTGTGACAGGGTACACTGAAGCTTTCTTT
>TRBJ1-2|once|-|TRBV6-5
CASSPAGGFYGYTF
TGTGCCAGCAGTCCAGCGGGAGGGTTCTATGGCTACACCTTC
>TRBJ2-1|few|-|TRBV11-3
CASSFPGANEQFF
TGTGCCAGCAGCTTTCCTGGGGCAAATGAGCAGTTCTTC
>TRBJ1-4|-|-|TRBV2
CASSEIGATNEKLFF
TGTGCCAGCAGTGAAATTGGGGCGACTAATGAAAAACTGTTTTTT
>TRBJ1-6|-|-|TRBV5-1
CASSFRDIDSPLHF
TGCGCCAGCAGTTTCCGGGACATCGATTCACCCCTCCACTTT
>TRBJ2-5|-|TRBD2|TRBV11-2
CASEKMGGMTQETQYF
TGTGCCAGTGAAAAAATGGGGGGGATGACACAAGAGACCCAGTACTTC
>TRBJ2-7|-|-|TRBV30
CAWSKTGHEQYF
TGTGCCTGGAGTAAAACAGGGCACGAGCAGTACTTC
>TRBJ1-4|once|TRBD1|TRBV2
CASTLDRGRSEKLFF
TGTGCCAGCACCCTAGACAGGGGCCGGAGTGAAAAACTGTTTTTT
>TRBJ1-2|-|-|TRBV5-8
CASSLTGKYGYTF
TGTGCCAGCAGCTTGACAGGAAAGTATGGCTACACCTTC
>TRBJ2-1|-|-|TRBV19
CATSSLGGQSYNEQFF
TGTGCCACCAGTAGTCTCGGGGGACAGAGCTACAATGAGCAGTTCTTC
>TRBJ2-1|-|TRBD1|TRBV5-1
CASSAGTGSYNEQFF
TGCGCCAGCAGCGCCGGGACAGGTTCTTACAATGAGCAGTTCTTC
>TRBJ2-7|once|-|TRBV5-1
CASSSQDGYEQYF
TGCGCCAGCAGCTCCCAAGACGGGTACGAGCAGTACTTC
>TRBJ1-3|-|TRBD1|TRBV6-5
CASREGARNTIYF
TGTGCCAGCAGAGAGGGGGCTCGAAACACCATATATTTT
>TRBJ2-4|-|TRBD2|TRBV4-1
CASSQVLAGGRDIQYF
TGCGCCAGCAGCCAAGTCCTTGCGGGGGGGCGAGACATTCAGTACTTC
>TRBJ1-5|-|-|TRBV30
CAWSSGVGTPGHSPQHF
TGTGCCTGGAGCTCCGGAGTGGGGACTCCGGGTCATTCGCCCCAGCATTTT
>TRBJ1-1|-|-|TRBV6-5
CASSYRQGGTEAFF
TGTGCCAGCAGTTACAGGCAGGGAGGGACTGAAGCTTTCTTT
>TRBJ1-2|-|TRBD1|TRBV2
CASGTGGYTF
TGTGCCAGCGGGACAGGGGGCTACACCTTC
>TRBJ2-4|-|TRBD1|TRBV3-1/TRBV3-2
CASSPGTGKNIQYF
TGTGCCAGCAGCCCCGGGACAGGTAAAAACATTCAGTACTTC
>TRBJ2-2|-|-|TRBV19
CASSIASGSGELFF
TGTGCCAGTAGTATAGCCAGCGGGTCCGGGGAGCTGTTTTTT
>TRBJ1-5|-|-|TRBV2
CASSSPPPRGESQPQHF
TGTGCCAGCAGTAGCCCTCCCCCCAGGGGAGAAAGTCAGCCCCAGCATTTT
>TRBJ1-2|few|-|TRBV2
CASSVKQQPPLGGYTF
TGTGCCAGCAGTGTGAAACAACAGCCCCCTTTGGGTGGCTACACCTTC
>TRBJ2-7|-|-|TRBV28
CASSIQTGFHGEQYF
TGTGCCAGCAGTATTCAGACAGGCTTCCATGGCGAGCAGTACTTC
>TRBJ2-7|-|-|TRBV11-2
CASSLFVTGAYEQYF
TGTGCCAGCAGCTTATTCGTGACAGGCGCCTACGAGCAGTACTTC
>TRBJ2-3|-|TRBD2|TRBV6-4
CASSKGLAGGPGDTQYF
TGTGCCAGCAGTAAGGGACTAGCGGGGGGGCCTGGAGATACGCAGTATTTT
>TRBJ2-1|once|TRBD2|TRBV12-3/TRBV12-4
CASRREGNNEQFF
TGTGCCAGCAGGAGGGAGGGAAACAATGAGCAGTTCTTC
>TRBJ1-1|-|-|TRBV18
CASSPNAVDTEAFF
TGTGCCAGCTCACCAAATGCGGTGGACACTGAAGCTTTCTTT
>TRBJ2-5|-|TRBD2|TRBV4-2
CASSQGLAGEETQYF
TGTGCCAGCAGCCAAGGACTAGCGGGTGAAGAGACCCAGTACTTC
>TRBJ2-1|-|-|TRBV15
CATSPFVSSYNEQFF
TGTGCCACCAGCCCGTTCGTTAGCTCCTACAATGAGCAGTTCTTC
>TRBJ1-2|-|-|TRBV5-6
CASSLGHPNYGYTF
TGTGCCAGCAGCTTGGGGCACCCAAACTATGGCTACACCTTC
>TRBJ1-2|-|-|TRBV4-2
CASSQPDSERGYTF
TGTGCCAGCAGCCAACCCGACAGTGAACGTGGCTACACCTTC
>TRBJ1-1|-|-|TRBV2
CASSEDMTGNTEAFF
TGTGCCAGCAGTGAAGACATGACAGGGAACACTGAAGCTTTCTTT
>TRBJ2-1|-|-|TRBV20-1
CSATPYNEQFF
TGCAGTGCTACCCCTTACAATGAGCAGTTCTTC
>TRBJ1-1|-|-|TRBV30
CAWSPREVAFF
TGTGCCTGGAGTCCCCGGGAGGTAGCTTTCTTT
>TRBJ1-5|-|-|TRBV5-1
CASSLWGGYNQPQHF
TGCGCCAGCAGCTTGTGGGGGGGTTATAATCAGCCCCAGCATTTT
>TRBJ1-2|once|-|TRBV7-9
CASSLRGASGYTF
TGTGCCAGCAGCTTACGGGGGGCTAGTGGCTACACCTTC
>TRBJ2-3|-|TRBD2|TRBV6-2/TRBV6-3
CASSWWSGGTDTQYF
TGTGCCAGCAGTTGGTGGAGCGGGGGGACAGATACGCAGTATTTT
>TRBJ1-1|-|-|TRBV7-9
CASSDTQQGEAFF
TGTGCCAGCAGCGACACCCAACAAGGAGAAGCTTTCTTT
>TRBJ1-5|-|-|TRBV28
CASTSSRGHQPQHF
TGTGCCAGCACCTCCTCGCGGGGGCATCAGCCCCAGCATTTT
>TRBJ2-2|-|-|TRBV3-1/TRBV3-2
CASSLKLNTGELFF
TGTGCCAGCAGCCTAAAGCTAAACACCGGGGAGCTGTTTTTT
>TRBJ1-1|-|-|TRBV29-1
CSFGGNTEAFF
TGCAGTTTCGGGGGTAACACTGAAGCTTTCTTT
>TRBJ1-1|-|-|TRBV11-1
CASSATRGTEAFF
TGTGCCAGCAGCGCGACTCGTGGCACTGAAGCTTTCTTT
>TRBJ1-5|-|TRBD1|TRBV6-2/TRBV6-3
CASSFPGQNQPQHF
TGTGCCAGCAGTTTCCCGGGACAGAATCAGCCCCAGCATTTT
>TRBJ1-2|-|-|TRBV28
CASRAEAYTF
TGTGCCAGCAGGGCAGAGGCCTACACCTTC